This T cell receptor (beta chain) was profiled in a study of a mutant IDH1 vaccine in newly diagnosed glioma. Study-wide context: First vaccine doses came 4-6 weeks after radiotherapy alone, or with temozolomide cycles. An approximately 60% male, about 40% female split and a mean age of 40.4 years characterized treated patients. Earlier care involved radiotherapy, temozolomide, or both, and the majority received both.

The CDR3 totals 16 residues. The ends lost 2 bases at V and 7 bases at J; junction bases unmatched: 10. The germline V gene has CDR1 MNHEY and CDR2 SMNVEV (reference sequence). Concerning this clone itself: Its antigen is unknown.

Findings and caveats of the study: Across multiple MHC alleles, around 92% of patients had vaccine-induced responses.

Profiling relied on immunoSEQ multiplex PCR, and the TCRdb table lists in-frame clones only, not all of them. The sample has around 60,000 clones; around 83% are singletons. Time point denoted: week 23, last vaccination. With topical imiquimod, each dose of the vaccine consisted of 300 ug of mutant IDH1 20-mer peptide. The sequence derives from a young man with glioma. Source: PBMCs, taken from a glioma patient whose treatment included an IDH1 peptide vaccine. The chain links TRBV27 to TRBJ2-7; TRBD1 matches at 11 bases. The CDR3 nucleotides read TGTGCCAGCAGTTTAGCATTTTTTGGGACAGGGGGAGAGCAGTACTTC. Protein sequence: CASSLAFFGTGGEQYF.